This entry lists 13 T cell receptor beta chains sequenced from one sample in a study of follicular helper T cells after annual influenza vaccination. Regarding time point: 2015-2016 season, 7 days after influenza vaccination. Sequencing used immunoSEQ multiplex PCR; TCRdb keeps in-frame clones, though not all of them. The data hold 6,500 or so clones, with approximately 90% observed a single time. The source material was CXCR5+ CD38- circulating T follicular helper cells from blood, sampled 7 days after influenza vaccination. Subset indicated: circulating Tfh, non-naive CD4+CXCR5+PD-1+ (ICOS+CD38+ or ICOS-CD38-). Receptor source: an adult who received the influenza vaccine.

The J gene is TRBJ2-7, the V gene TRBV11-2, with a weak D call TRBD2 (6 bases). The CDR3 sequence is 14 residues long. V was pared by 2 bases and J by 3 bases, with 11 bases between. Germline-derived CDR1 and CDR2 are SGHAT and FQNNGV. CDR3 amino acids: CASSLPGRNYEQYF. The DNA for the CDR3 is TGTGCCAGCAGCTTACCAGGGAGGAACTACGAGCAGTACTTC. Based on the CDR3 plus reference TRBV11-2 and TRBJ2-7, the full variable domain is EAGVAQSPRYKIIEKRQSVAFWCNPISGHATLYWYQQILGQGPKLLIQFQNNGVVDDSQLPKDRFSAERLKGVDSTLKIQPAKLEDSAVYLCASSLPGRNYEQYFGPGTRLTVT.

The rearrangement links TRBV2 to TRBJ1-4, with unresolved D. The CDR3 has 15 amino acids. The germline V gene encodes CDR1 SNHLY and CDR2 FYNNEI. V gave up 6 bases and J gave up 7 bases, with 18 bases separating them. This chain's CDR3 is CASSLSNGPGEKLFF. CDR3 coding DNA: TGTGCCAGCAGCCTCTCCAACGGGCCGGGTGAAAAACTGTTTTTT.

The rearrangement uses TRBV5-4 and TRBJ1-1; D is perhaps TRBD1 (5 bases). V was trimmed by 4 bases and J by 3 bases, leaving 10 bases between them. From germline, CDR1 is SGHNT and CDR2 YYREEE (reference sequence). This CDR3 contains 13 residues. The CDR3 protein is CASSLPRDTEAFF. In DNA form, the CDR3 reads TGTGCCAGCAGCCTTCCCAGGGACACTGAAGCTTTCTTT.

The chain uses TRBV28 and TRBJ1-4; 8 positions agree with TRBD1. V lost 5 bases and J lost 6; bases outside the gene matches: 5. CDR1 is MDHEN, CDR2 SYDVKM, per germline. The CDR3 runs 14 residues. The CDR3 DNA sequence: TGTGCCAGCAGTCTTGACAGGGGAGATGAAAAACTGTTTTTT. This translates into CASSLDRGDEKLFF. The variable domain in full, with the rest retrieved from reference TRBV28 and TRBJ1-4, is DVKVTQSSRYLVKRTGEKVFLECVQDMDHENMFWYRQDPGLGLRLIYFSYDVKMKEKGDIPEGYSVSREKKERFSLILESASTNQTSMYLCASSLDRGDEKLFFGSGTQLSVL.

The gene calls are TRBV5-1 and TRBJ1-2; TRBD1 is a possible D gene (6 bases). CDR1 is SGHRS and CDR2 is YFSETQ in the germline V gene. The CDR3 length is 13 residues. V lost 1 base to trimming and J lost 7 bases, with 11 bases between them. The CDR3 is CASSLTGSGGYTF. The CDR3 DNA follows: TGCGCCAGCAGCTTGACAGGGTCGGGTGGCTACACCTTC.

The J gene is TRBJ1-2, the V gene TRBV6-1; no clear D gene. The V gene lost 2 bases and the J gene lost 1 base, with 5 bases spanning the gap. The CDR3 length is 13 residues. Germline CDR1 and CDR2: MNHNS and SASEGT. The CDR3 loop is CASSESGNYGYTF. CDR3 sequence (DNA): TGTGCCAGCAGTGAAAGTGGTAACTATGGCTACACCTTC.

V is TRBV7-9 and J is TRBJ2-5; D unclear. The CDR3 covers 15 residues. Germline V lookup: CDR1 SEHNR, CDR2 FQNEAQ (reference sequence). Trimming removed 2 bases at V and 5 bases at J, with 15 bases between. Here the CDR3 reads CASSLNLGLGETQYF. CDR3 DNA sequence: TGTGCCAGCAGCTTAAACCTGGGCCTGGGGGAGACCCAGTACTTC.

V is TRBV5-1 and J is TRBJ2-2; D is undetermined. The CDR3 is 15 amino acids. The germline V gene encodes CDR1 SGHRS and CDR2 YFSETQ. The V end lost 2 bases, the J end lost 4 bases, and 12 bases lay between the germline ends. For the CDR3, the DNA is TGCGCCAGCAGCTTCGGCCTAGACCTCACCGGGGAGCTGTTTTTT. Its protein product is CASSFGLDLTGELFF.

The V and J genes are TRBV30 and TRBJ2-5, with 9 bases aligning to TRBD1. The CDR3 length is 14 residues. V lost 2 bases and J lost 4; bases outside the gene matches: 5. Germline V gene data show CDR1 as GTSNPN and CDR2 as SVGIG (reference sequence). CDR3 nucleotides: TGTGCCTGGAGTCTGGGGGGACAGGGAGAGACCCAGTACTTC. Its protein product is CAWSLGGQGETQYF.

This chain connects TRBV28 to TRBJ2-7; 8 nucleotides agree with TRBD1. This CDR3 is built from 14 residues. V dropped 3 bases and J dropped 2; count of bases not matched to a gene: 3. Germline loops: CDR1 MDHEN, CDR2 SYDVKM. The chain's CDR3 is CASSFRGQAYEQYF. In nucleotides, the CDR3 is TGTGCCAGCAGTTTTCGGGGACAGGCCTACGAGCAGTACTTC.

The rearrangement uses TRBV11-2 and TRBJ1-2; unclear D gene. The germline V gene encodes CDR1 SGHAT and CDR2 FQNNGV. The CDR3 has 14 amino acids. Trimming removed 0 bases from V and 4 bases from J, with 9 bases in between. The CDR3 spells CASSLDLASYGYTF. Here the CDR3 DNA reads TGTGCCAGCAGCTTAGATCTGGCCAGCTATGGCTACACCTTC.

This clone came up a few times. The gene calls are TRBV10-2 and TRBJ1-5; D not resolved. Germline CDR1 is WSHSY and CDR2 is SAAADI. V was pared by 0 bases and J by 7 bases, with 10 bases between. This CDR3 has 14 residues. In nucleotides, the CDR3 is TGCGCCAGCAGTGAGTCGAACACGGTGCAGCCCCAGCATTTT. Protein: CASSESNTVQPQHF.

The V and J genes are TRBV5-6 and TRBJ2-6; D may correspond to TRBD1 or TRBD2 (7 bases each). CDR1 and CDR2 (germline): SGHDT, YYEEEE. This CDR3 has 16 amino acids. Between the trimmed V and J ends, which lost 5 bases and 1 base, there was a span of 13 bases. CDR3 in amino acids: CASSGEGASGANVLTF. The CDR3 nucleotides read TGTGCCAGCAGTGGGGAGGGGGCTTCTGGGGCCAACGTCCTGACTTTC.